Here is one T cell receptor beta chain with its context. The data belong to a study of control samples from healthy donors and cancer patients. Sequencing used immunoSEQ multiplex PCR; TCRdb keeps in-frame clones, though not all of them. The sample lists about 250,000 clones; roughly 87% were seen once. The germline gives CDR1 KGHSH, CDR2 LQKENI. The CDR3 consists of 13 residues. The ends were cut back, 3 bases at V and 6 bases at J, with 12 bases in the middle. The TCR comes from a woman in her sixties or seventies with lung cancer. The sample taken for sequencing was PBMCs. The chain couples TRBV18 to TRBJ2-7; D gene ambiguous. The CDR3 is CASSPTDGPEQYF. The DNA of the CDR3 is TGTGCCAGCTCACCTACGGACGGACCCGAGCAGTACTTC.